The clone carrying this T cell receptor beta chain was seen a handful of times. Its specificity is not known. The data were obtained in a study of Graves' ophthalmopathy and Graves' hyperthyroidism. General study results and limits: Most thyroid clonotypes with frequency above 0.001 were detected in blood too. Using 13 signatures, a model distinguished ophthalmopathy from stable hyperthyroidism, reaching 87.88% sensitivity and 70% to 83% specificity.

CDR1 and CDR2 (germline): SEHNR, FQNEAQ (reference sequence). This CDR3 spans 14 amino acids. Deletions cut 3 bases from V and 7 bases from J, with 15 bases between. Other autoimmune disease, uncontrolled infection, pregnancy and lactation led to exclusion. The authors amplified TCR beta CDR3 regions, and they did so from RNA transcripts for repertoire sequencing. The first round was an RT-PCR with HTBI primers, and the second round was a multiplex PCR. Using its own MiXCR run on the multiplex PCR reads, TCRdb lists one record per CDR3 protein. The sample records roughly 350,000 distinct CDR3 sequences, about 18% being singletons.

Sequences were obtained from peripheral blood. The TCR originated in an adult woman with stable Graves' hyperthyroidism. This chain links TRBV7-9 with TRBJ1-2; D possibly corresponds to TRBD1 (6 bases). CDR3 in DNA: TGTGCCAGCAGCTTTGAAACAGGGACATTTGGCTACACCTTC. As protein: CASSFETGTFGYTF.